The 15 T cell receptor beta chains below come from one sample, sequenced in a study of OX40 agonist ivuxolimab in advanced cancers. The repertoire was sequenced with immunoSEQ multiplex PCR; TCRdb's copy has only in-frame clones and lacks some. This sample has tens of thousands of clones, with roughly three quarters found just once. Sample: CD4+ or CD8+ T cells sorted from blood, taken in a trial of the OX40 agonist ivuxolimab. These receptors were obtained from an adult with an advanced solid tumor such as melanoma, head and neck, liver or kidney cancer.

This clone has a single count. The rearrangement uses TRBV7-2 and TRBJ2-1; 12 bases agree with TRBD1. V lost 2 bases and J lost 9; bases outside the gene matches: 5. CDR1 and CDR2 (germline): SGHTA, FQGNSA. The CDR3 is 15 residues long. CDR3 sequence (DNA): TGTGCCAGCAGCTTAAAGGGACAGGGGGCCTTTGAGCAGTTCTTC. Translated: CASSLKGQGAFEQFF.

The chain is built from TRBV5-1 and TRBJ2-1, with a weak D call TRBD1 (6 bases). The CDR3 contains 14 residues. CDR1 and CDR2 (germline): SGHRS, YFSETQ. Trimming left V 4 bases short and J 7 bases short, with 15 bases between. The CDR3 sequence: CASSPNRERNEQFF. In DNA form, the CDR3 reads TGCGCCAGCAGCCCGAACAGGGAGCGGAATGAGCAGTTCTTC.

J is TRBJ2-1 and V is TRBV5-1; the D gene is possibly TRBD2 (6 bases). This CDR3 spans 16 amino acids. Germline V gene data show CDR1 as SGHRS and CDR2 as YFSETQ. V was pared by 0 bases and J by 1 base, with 11 bases between. Here the CDR3 DNA reads TGCGCCAGCAGCTTGGGGGGGACTCCATCCTACAATGAGCAGTTCTTC. Translated, it gives CASSLGGTPSYNEQFF.

This sequence joins TRBV28 and TRBJ1-2; TRBD1 agrees at 7 bases. V lost 8 bases, J lost 6 bases, and 3 bases stayed unmatched. The CDR3 has 11 amino acids. Germline-derived CDR1 and CDR2 are MDHEN and SYDVKM. Written as DNA, the CDR3 is TGTGCCAGCTACAGGGGAGATGGCTACACCTTC. Its translation: CASYRGDGYTF.

With respect to this clone: A read error may produce the germline difference seen at one junction end. This chain links TRBV7-9 with TRBJ2-3; D could derive from TRBD1 or TRBD2 (6 bases each). Germline loops: CDR1 SEHNR, CDR2 FQNEAQ (reference sequence). This CDR3 is 15 amino acids long. The CDR3: CAGSTGGGTVDTQYF. In DNA form, the CDR3 reads TGTGCCGGCAGCACTGGGGGCGGGACTGTGGATACGCAGTATTTT.

Details on this clone: Within the sample, other DNA sequences also encode this same CDR3. This rearrangement joins TRBV27 to TRBJ2-6; no clear D. The CDR3 sequence is 13 residues long. Germline V CDR1 and CDR2: MNHEY, SMNVEV (reference sequence). Trimming pared 2 bases from V and 2 bases from J, leaving 1 base between. The CDR3 is CASSLAGANVLTF. Here the CDR3 DNA reads TGTGCCAGCAGTTTAGCTGGGGCCAACGTCCTGACTTTC.

The chain combines TRBV19 with TRBJ2-7; 13 nucleotides align to TRBD2. CDR3 length equals 18 residues. Germline lookup yields CDR1 LNHDA and CDR2 SQIVND (reference sequence). J gave up 6 bases and V 6 bases, and 17 bases lay outside the gene matches. The CDR3 region has the DNA TGTGCCAGTAGCTCGCTGGGACTAGCGGGAAATCCGCCCACCGAGCAGTACTTC. Its translation: CASSSLGLAGNPPTEQYF.

This CDR3 reads CASSSSGTGQETQYF. The CDR3 region has the DNA TGTGCCAGCAGCAGCTCCGGGACAGGTCAAGAGACCCAGTACTTC. The genes are TRBV28 and TRBJ2-5; 8 bases agree with TRBD1. Germline V lookup: CDR1 MDHEN, CDR2 SYDVKM. CDR3 length equals 15 residues. V gave up 6 bases and J gave up 2 bases; unmatched junction bases: 8.

This clone has more than one count but fewer than ten. The chain uses TRBV5-1 and TRBJ2-2; D is perhaps TRBD1 (6 bases). The CDR3 is 12 amino acids. V lost 2 bases and J lost 7, with 6 bases in between. Per the germline V gene, CDR1 is SGHRS and CDR2 is YFSETQ. CDR3 sequence reads: CASSLQGGELFF. DNA of the CDR3: TGCGCCAGCAGCTTACAGGGCGGGGAGCTGTTTTTT. Supplemented by reference TRBV5-1 and TRBJ2-2, the full variable domain reads KAGVTQTPRYLIKTRGQQVTLSCSPISGHRSVSWYQQTPGQGLQFLFEYFSETQRNKGNFPGRFSGRQFSNSRSEMNVSTLELGDSALYLCASSLQGGELFFGEGSRLTVL.

By share, this clone counts as medium-sized. V gene TRBV30 combines with J gene TRBJ1-1; D is ambiguous. The CDR3 is 12 residues long. Trimming left V 5 bases short and J 6 bases short, with 13 bases between. Per germline, CDR1 GTSNPN and CDR2 SVGIG (reference sequence). CDR3 residues: CAWVIPRAEAFF. CDR3 DNA: TGTGCCTGGGTTATTCCTCGGGCTGAAGCTTTCTTT.

The count of this clone is one. J is TRBJ1-1 and V is TRBV11-2; a possible D gene is TRBD1 (6 bases). The CDR3 has 15 residues. V shed 5 bases and J shed 4 bases, with 17 bases lying between them. Germline values: CDR1 SGHAT, CDR2 FQNNGV. The chain's CDR3 is CASSTPRGIITEAFF. As DNA, the CDR3 is TGTGCCAGCAGCACCCCAAGGGGGATTATCACTGAAGCTTTCTTT.

The rearrangement uses TRBV7-8 and TRBJ2-1; the D gene could be TRBD1 or TRBD2 (5 bases each). CDR3 length: 15 residues. The germline gives CDR1 SGHVS, CDR2 FQNEAQ. V lost 4 bases, J lost 4 bases, and 14 bases lay in between. CDR3 protein: CASSYNRDAYNEQFF. CDR3 nucleotides: TGTGCCAGCAGCTACAACCGGGACGCATACAATGAGCAGTTCTTC. Supplemented by reference TRBV7-8 and TRBJ2-1, the full variable domain reads GAGVSQSPRYKVAKRGQDVALRCDPISGHVSLFWYQQALGQGPEFLTYFQNEAQLDKSGLPSDRFFAERPEGSVSTLKIQRTQQEDSAVYLCASSYNRDAYNEQFFGPGTRLTVL.

The chain recombines TRBV6-5 with TRBJ2-1; tentatively, D is TRBD2 (6 bases). Germline loops: CDR1 MNHEY, CDR2 SVGAGI. This CDR3 is 14 amino acids long. Deletions cut 7 bases from V and 4 bases from J, with 14 bases between. Written as DNA, the CDR3 is TGTGCCAGCAAGGAGGGACGTTCTTACAATGAGCAGTTCTTC. This codes for CASKEGRSYNEQFF.

This clone was observed once. The V call is TRBV4-1, the J call TRBJ2-1; 9 bases fit TRBD2. Trimming took 4 bases from V and 3 from J; bases not matched to a gene: 10. Germline CDR1 is MGHRA and CDR2 is YSYEKL. The CDR3 sequence is 17 residues long. The chain's CDR3 is CASSPRASGANYNEQFF. The CDR3 coding sequence is TGCGCCAGCAGCCCCCGGGCTAGCGGGGCTAACTACAATGAGCAGTTCTTC.

This chain uses TRBV7-9 with TRBJ2-2; 8 bases agree with TRBD2. Germline lookup yields CDR1 SEHNR and CDR2 FQNEAQ (reference sequence). With V trimmed by 6 bases and J by 4 bases, 10 bases remained unmatched. CDR3 length: 16 residues. The chain's CDR3 is CASRVGSGSLTGELFF. The DNA of the CDR3 is TGTGCCAGCAGAGTGGGGAGCGGGAGCCTCACCGGGGAGCTGTTTTTT.